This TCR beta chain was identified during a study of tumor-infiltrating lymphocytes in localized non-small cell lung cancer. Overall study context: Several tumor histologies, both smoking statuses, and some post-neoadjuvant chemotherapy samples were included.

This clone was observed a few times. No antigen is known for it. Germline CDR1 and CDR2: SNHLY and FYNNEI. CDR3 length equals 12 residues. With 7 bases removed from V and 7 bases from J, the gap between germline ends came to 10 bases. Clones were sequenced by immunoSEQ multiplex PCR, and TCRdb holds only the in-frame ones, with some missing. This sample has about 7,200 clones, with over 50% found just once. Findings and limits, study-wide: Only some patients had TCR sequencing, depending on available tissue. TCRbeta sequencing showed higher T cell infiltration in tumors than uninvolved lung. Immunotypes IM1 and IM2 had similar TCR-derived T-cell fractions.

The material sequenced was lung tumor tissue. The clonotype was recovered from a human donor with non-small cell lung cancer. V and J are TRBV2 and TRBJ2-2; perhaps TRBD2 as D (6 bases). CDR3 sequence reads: CASKGSGGELFF. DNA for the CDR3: TGTGCCAGCAAAGGTAGCGGCGGGGAGCTGTTTTTT.